These T cell receptor beta chains were read from a single sample in a study of CD8 T cells in ankylosing spondylitis. TCRdb ran MiXCR on the 5' RACE reads and lists one entry per CDR3 protein. Of around 90,000 distinct CDR3 sequences listed, around 25% were seen once; the top ten hold 50% to 60%. Sequencing input: blood, either unsorted or a sorted T cell fraction (not recorded which). Receptors were obtained from a male donor with ankylosing spondylitis or in good health (not recorded which). Each CDR3 is given without its conserved first and last residue. A D gene is named only where the DNA matches it firmly.

j_gene,d_gene,v_gene,CDR3aa
TRBJ1-1,TRBD1,TRBV29-1,RTRTGGEDTEAF
TRBJ1-2,TRBD1,TRBV18,ASSSGQGMDYGYT
TRBJ2-5,NA,TRBV6-5,ASSYRKGTTQY
TRBJ1-2,NA,TRBV5-1,ASSLEGRGGYT
TRBJ2-3,NA,TRBV15,ATSRGWGRTDTQY
TRBJ2-3,TRBD2,TRBV7-2,ASSLGGGGGSTDTQY
TRBJ2-2,TRBD2,TRBV10-3,AIGVAGGMNTGELF
TRBJ2-7,NA,TRBV4-2,ASSTGTTGYEQY
TRBJ2-2,NA,TRBV7-7,ASSYTTGHTGELF
TRBJ1-1,NA,TRBV20-1,SASLGGDTEAF
TRBJ2-3,NA,TRBV20-1,SALLGASSTDTQY
TRBJ2-5,TRBD2,TRBV12-3/TRBV12-4,ASSFWTSGTEETQY
TRBJ1-5,TRBD1,TRBV7-2,ASSFSGTGDQPQH
TRBJ1-5,NA,TRBV20-1,SATVGGAGGLSNQPQH
TRBJ2-6,NA,TRBV15,ATSRDPFGHLSSGANVLT
TRBJ1-1,TRBD1,TRBV7-2,ASSPGRRGQAF
TRBJ1-1,NA,TRBV18,ASSPGLAQAMNTEAF
TRBJ2-7,NA,TRBV20-1,SASLPDSYEQY
TRBJ2-2,TRBD2,TRBV2,ASRGLAGTGELF
TRBJ2-7,NA,TRBV20-1,SARARTEYEQY
TRBJ2-3,NA,TRBV6-2/TRBV6-3,ASRRDRGLSTQY
TRBJ2-1,NA,TRBV5-1,ASSFGAPYNEQF
TRBJ2-3,TRBD2,TRBV5-1,ASSPRTSGITDTQY
TRBJ1-1,NA,TRBV12-3/TRBV12-4,ASSLWDTEAF
TRBJ2-2,NA,TRBV29-1,SVGNRAGELF
TRBJ2-5,TRBD1,TRBV5-1,ASSLQGAQETQY
TRBJ2-7,TRBD2,TRBV7-9,ASSLNSGSYEQY
TRBJ1-1,TRBD1,TRBV19,ASSKTGDEAF
TRBJ1-5,NA,TRBV5-6,ASSSRGSNNQPQH
TRBJ1-4,TRBD1,TRBV5-6,ASSLAGQGLRNEKLF
TRBJ2-3,NA,TRBV28,ASSSERFTDTQY
TRBJ1-5,NA,TRBV18,ASSPDGGASPQH